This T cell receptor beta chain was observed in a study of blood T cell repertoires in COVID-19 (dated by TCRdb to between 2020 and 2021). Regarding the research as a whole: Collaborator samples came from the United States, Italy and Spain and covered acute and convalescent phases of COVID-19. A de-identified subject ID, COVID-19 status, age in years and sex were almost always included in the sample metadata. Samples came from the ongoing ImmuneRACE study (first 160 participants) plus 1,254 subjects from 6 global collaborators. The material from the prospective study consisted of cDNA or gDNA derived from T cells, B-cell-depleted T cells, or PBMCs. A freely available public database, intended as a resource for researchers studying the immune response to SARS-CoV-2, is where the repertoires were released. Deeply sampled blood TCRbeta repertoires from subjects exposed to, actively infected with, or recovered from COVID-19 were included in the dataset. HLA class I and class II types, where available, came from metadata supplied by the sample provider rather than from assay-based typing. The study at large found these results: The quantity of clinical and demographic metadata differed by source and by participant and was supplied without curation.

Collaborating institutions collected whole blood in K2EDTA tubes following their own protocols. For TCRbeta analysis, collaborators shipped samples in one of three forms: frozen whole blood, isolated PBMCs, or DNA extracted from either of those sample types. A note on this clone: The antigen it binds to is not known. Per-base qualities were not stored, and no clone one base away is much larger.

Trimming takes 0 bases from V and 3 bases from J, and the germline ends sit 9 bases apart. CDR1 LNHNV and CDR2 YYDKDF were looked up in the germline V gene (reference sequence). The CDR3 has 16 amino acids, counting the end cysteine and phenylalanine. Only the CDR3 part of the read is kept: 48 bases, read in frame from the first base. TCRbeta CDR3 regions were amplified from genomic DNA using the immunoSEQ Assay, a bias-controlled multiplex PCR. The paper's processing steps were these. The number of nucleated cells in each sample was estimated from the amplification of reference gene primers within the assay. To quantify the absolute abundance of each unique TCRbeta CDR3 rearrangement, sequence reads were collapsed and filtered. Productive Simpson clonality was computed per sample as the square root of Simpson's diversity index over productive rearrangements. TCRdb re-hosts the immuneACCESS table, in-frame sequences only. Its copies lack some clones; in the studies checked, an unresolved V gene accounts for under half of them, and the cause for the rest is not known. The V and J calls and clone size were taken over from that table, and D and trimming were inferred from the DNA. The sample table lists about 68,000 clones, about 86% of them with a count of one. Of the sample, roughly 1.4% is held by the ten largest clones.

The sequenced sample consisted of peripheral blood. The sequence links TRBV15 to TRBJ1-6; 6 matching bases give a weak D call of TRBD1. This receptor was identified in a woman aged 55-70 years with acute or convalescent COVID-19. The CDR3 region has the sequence CATSRDGTLYNSPLHF. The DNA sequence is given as TGTGCCACCAGCAGAGATGGGACACTCTATAATTCACCCCTCCACTTT. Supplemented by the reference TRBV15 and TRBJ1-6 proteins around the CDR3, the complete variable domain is DAMVIQNPRYQVTQFGKPVTLSCSQTLNHNVMYWYQQKSSQAPKLLFHYYDKDFNNEADTPDNFQSRRPNTSFCFLDIRSPGLGDTAMYLCATSRDGTLYNSPLHFGNGTRLTVT.